This T cell receptor beta chain was sequenced in a study of blood T cell repertoires in COVID-19. Background on the study: There were acute and convalescent COVID-19 samples, and they came from the United States, Italy and Spain.

Recovered Cohort 3 donors showed two negative PCRs, clearance, or symptom resolution. The V segment lost 2 bases and the J segment 7 bases; nucleotides outside the gene matches: 1. Germline CDR1 and CDR2: MNHNY and SVGAGI (reference sequence). The CDR3 totals 13 residues. In the source study's methods: Nucleated cell counts were estimated from reference gene primer amplification. Sequencing was performed with immunoSEQ multiplex PCR; in TCRdb, only in-frame clones are kept and a portion is missing. V and J calls and clone size come straight from that table; D and trimming were deduced from the DNA. This sample carries about 130,000 clones, around 83% of them seen once, and the ten largest clones take over 15%. This clone appeared a few times.

This clonotype originated in a man aged 25 to 40 who had recovered from COVID-19. This rearrangement joins TRBV6-6 to TRBJ2-2; 7 nucleotides agree with TRBD2. Sequencing input: PBMCs or T cells enriched from blood (not recorded which). This CDR3 reads CASSYGEGGELFF. The CDR3 DNA reads TGTGCCAGCAGTTACGGGGAGGGCGGGGAGCTGTTTTTT.